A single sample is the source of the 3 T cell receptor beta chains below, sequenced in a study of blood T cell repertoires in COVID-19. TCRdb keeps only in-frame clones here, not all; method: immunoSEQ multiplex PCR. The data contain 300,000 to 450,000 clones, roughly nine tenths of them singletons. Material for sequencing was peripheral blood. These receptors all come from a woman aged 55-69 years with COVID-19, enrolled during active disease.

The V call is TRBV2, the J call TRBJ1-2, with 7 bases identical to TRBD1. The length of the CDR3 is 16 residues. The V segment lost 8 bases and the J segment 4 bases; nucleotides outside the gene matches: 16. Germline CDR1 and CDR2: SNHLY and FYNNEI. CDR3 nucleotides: TGTGCCAGCGGGTCAGGGGGGACATCGGGCTCCTATGGCTACACCTTC. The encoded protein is CASGSGGTSGSYGYTF.

The CDR3 is CAISDSSPFPFF. The CDR3 region has the DNA TGTGCCATCAGCGACTCCTCACCGTTTCCTTTCTTT. The chain employs TRBV10-3 and TRBJ1-1; D remains ambiguous. The CDR3 spans 12 residues. The germline V gene encodes CDR1 ENHRY and CDR2 SYGVKD. Trimming cost V 6 bases and J 12 bases, with 17 bases left between them.

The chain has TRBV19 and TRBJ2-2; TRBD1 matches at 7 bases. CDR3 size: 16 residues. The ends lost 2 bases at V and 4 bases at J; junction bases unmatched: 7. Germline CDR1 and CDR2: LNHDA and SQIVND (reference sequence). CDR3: CASSIQTGLATGELFF. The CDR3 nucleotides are TGTGCCAGTAGTATACAGACAGGGTTGGCCACCGGGGAGCTGTTTTTT.